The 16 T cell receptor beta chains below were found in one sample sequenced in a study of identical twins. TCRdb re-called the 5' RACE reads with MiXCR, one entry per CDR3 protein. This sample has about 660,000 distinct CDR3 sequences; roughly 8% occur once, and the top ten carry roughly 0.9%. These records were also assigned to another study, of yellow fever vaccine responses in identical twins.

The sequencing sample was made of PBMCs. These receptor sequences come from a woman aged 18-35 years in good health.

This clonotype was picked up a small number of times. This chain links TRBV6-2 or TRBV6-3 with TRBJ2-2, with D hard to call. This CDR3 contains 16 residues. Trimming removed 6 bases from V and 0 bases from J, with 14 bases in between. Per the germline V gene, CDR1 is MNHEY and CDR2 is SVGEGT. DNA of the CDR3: TGTGCCAGCAGCCCGGCGCGCGGAACGAACACCGGGGAGCTGTTTTTT. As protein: CASSPARGTNTGELFF.

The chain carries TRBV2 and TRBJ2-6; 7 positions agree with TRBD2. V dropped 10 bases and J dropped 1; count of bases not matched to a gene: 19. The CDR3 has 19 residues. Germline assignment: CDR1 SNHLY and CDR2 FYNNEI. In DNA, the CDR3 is TGTGCCATCAGCCTGGGGGTTGGACTAGAGGAGTCTGGGGCCAACGTCCTGACTTTC. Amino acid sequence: CAISLGVGLEESGANVLTF.

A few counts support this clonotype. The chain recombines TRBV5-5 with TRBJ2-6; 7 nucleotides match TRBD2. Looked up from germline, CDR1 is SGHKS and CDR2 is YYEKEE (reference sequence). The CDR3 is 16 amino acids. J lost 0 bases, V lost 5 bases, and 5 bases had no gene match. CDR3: CASSKGEGSGANVLTF. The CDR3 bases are TGTGCCAGCAGTAAAGGGGAGGGCTCTGGGGCCAACGTCCTGACTTTC.

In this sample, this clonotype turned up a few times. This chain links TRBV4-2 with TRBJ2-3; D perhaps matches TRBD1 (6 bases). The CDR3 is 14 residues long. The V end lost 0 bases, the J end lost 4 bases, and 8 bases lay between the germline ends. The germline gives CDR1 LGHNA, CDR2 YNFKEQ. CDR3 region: CASSQDRTADTQYF. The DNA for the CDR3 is TGTGCCAGCAGCCAAGATCGGACAGCAGATACGCAGTATTTT.

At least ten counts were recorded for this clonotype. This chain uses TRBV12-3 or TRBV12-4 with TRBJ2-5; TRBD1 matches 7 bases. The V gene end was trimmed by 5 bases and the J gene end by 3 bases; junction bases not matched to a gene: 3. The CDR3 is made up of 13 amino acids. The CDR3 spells CASSPTGEETQYF. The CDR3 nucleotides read TGTGCCAGCAGTCCCACAGGGGAAGAGACCCAGTACTTC.

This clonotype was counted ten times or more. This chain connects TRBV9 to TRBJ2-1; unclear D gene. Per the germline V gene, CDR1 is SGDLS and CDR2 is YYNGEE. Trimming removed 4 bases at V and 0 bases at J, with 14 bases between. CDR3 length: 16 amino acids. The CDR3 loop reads CASSPQQEFSYNEQFF. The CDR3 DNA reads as TGTGCCAGCAGCCCTCAGCAAGAATTCTCCTACAATGAGCAGTTCTTC.

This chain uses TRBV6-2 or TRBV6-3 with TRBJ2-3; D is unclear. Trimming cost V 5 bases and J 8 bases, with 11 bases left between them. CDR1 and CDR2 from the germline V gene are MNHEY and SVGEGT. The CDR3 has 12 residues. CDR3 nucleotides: TGTGCCAGCAGTCACCGTATCGCTACGCAGTATTTT. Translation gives CASSHRIATQYF.

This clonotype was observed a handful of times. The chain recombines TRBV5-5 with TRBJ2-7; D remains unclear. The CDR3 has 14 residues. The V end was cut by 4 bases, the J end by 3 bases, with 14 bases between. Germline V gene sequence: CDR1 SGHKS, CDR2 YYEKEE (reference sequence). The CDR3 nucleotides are TGTGCCAGCAGCCCCGGGCCCACTAACTACGAGCAGTACTTC. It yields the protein CASSPGPTNYEQYF.

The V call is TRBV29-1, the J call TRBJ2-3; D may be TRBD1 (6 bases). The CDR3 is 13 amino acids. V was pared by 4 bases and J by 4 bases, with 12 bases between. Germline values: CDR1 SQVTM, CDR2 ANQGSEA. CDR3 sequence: CSVAQQGPDTQYF. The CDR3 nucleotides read TGCAGCGTTGCCCAACAGGGACCAGATACGCAGTATTTT.

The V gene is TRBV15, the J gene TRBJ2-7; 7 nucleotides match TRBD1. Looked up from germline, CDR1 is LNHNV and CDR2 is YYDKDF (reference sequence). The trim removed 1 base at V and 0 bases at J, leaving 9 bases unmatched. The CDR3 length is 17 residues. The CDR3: CATSRANRGEGSYEQYF. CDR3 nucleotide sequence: TGTGCCACCAGCAGAGCCAACAGGGGTGAGGGCTCCTACGAGCAGTACTTC.

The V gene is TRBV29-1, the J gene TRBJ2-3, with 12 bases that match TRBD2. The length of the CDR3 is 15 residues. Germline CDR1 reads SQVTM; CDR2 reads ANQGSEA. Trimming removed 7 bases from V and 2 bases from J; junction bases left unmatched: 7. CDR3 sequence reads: CSGTGLAGPTDTQYF. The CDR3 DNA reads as TGCAGCGGGACAGGACTAGCGGGGCCCACAGATACGCAGTATTTT.

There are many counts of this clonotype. CDR3 sequence reads: CASRMTGITNEQFF. The CDR3 DNA sequence: TGCGCCAGCAGGATGACAGGGATTACTAATGAGCAGTTCTTC. The chain uses TRBV5-1 and TRBJ2-1, with 7 bases matching TRBD1. Germline CDR1 reads SGHRS; CDR2 reads YFSETQ. J was trimmed by 7 bases and V by 5 bases; bases with no gene match: 9. The CDR3 runs 14 residues.

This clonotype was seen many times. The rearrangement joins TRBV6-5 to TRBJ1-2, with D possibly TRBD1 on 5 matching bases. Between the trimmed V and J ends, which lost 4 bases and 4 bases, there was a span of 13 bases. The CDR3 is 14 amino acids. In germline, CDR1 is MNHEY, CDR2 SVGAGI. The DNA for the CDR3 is TGTGCCAGCAGTTCCCCCCCGGACATCTATGGCTACACCTTC. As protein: CASSSPPDIYGYTF.

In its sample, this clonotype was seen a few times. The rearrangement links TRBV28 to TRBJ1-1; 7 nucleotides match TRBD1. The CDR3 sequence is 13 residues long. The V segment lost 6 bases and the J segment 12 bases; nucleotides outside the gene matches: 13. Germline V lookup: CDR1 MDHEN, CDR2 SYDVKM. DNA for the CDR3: TGTGCCAGCAGCCGAGGACAGGACACTGATTCTTTCTTT. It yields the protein CASSRGQDTDSFF.

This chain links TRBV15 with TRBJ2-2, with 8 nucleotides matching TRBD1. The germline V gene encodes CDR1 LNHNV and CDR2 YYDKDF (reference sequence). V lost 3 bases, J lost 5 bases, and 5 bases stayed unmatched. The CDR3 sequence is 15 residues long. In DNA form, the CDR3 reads TGTGCCACCAGCAGCGGACAGGGACAAACCGGGGAGCTGTTTTTT. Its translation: CATSSGQGQTGELFF.

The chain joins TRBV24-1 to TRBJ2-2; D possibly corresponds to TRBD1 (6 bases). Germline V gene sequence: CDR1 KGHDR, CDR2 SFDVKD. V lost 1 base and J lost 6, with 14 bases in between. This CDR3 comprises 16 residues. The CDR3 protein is CATSDFFQGTPGELFF. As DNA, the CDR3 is TGTGCCACCAGTGATTTCTTTCAGGGGACACCCGGGGAGCTGTTTTTT.